Described below is a single T cell receptor beta chain sequence and its context. Profiling relied on immunoSEQ multiplex PCR, and the TCRdb table lists in-frame clones only, not all of them. The table records some 110,000 clones, around 81% of them present only once. The data stem from a study of blood T cell repertoires in COVID-19. Per the germline V gene, CDR1 is GTSNPN and CDR2 is SVGIG (reference sequence). The length of the CDR3 is 16 residues. Trimming shortened V by 0 bases and J by 0 bases, and 9 bases separated the two germline ends. The source material was peripheral blood. This clonotype originated in a man older than 75 with acute or convalescent COVID-19. The chain combines TRBV30 with TRBJ1-6; D may be TRBD1 (5 bases). CDR3 sequence reads: CAWSVADSSYNSPLHF. CDR3 DNA sequence: TGTGCCTGGAGTGTAGCCGACAGCTCCTATAATTCACCCCTCCACTTT.